This TCR beta chain was observed in a study of T-cell reconstitution after alpha-beta-depleted transplantation in children. A TCRbeta library incorporating unique molecular identifiers was prepared. TCRdb independently ran MiXCR on the PCR reads; one entry per CDR3 protein. The repertoire has roughly 610,000 distinct CDR3 sequences, under 12% of them found once; the top ten carry less than 5%. In this sample, this clonotype turned up many times. The germline gives CDR1 LGHNA, CDR2 YNFKEQ. V lost 0 bases, J lost 1 base, and 13 bases lay in between. CDR3 length: 18 amino acids. V and J are TRBV4-2 and TRBJ2-6; D is perhaps TRBD2 (5 bases). The receptor's source is a human donor who donated a stem cell graft to a child with acute myeloid leukemia. The sequences come from PBMCs from the stem cell graft donor, collected from the stem cell graft. The CDR3 protein is CASSQDPLRRSGANVLTF. CDR3 bases: TGTGCCAGCAGCCAAGATCCCCTCCGGAGGTCTGGGGCCAACGTCCTGACTTTC.